This T cell receptor (beta chain) was obtained from a study of shared clonotypes between healthy human individuals. The study, taken as a whole, reports: The study found 4.5% to 5% of naive CD4 clonotypes shared across a few donors. Estimated richness was generally greater in naive than memory subsets.

In the case of this clone: Its antigen is unknown.

Deep-level assay runs were performed. The authors split each subset's genomic DNA evenly across several immunoSEQ plates. Assay: immunoSEQ multiplex PCR; the TCRdb copy retains only in-frame clones and omits some. This sample has around 2,000,000 clones; roughly 95% occur once, and the top ten carry 0.9% to 1.3%. The naive CD8 subset, CD45RO-negative cells positively selected for CCR7, excluded terminally differentiated effector memory CD45RA+ cells. Germline loops: CDR1 ENHRY, CDR2 SYGVKD. The CDR3 is 13 residues long. The V end was cut by 6 bases, the J end by 2 bases, with 7 bases between. This clonotype was obtained from a man aged 18-30 years in good health. The sample comprised naive CD8+ T cells sorted from blood. The chain employs TRBV10-3 and TRBJ2-2; D possibly corresponds to TRBD2 (6 bases). CDR3 sequence (DNA): TGTGCCATCAGCGCGGGAAACACCGGGGAGCTGTTTTTT. The encoded protein is CAISAGNTGELFF.